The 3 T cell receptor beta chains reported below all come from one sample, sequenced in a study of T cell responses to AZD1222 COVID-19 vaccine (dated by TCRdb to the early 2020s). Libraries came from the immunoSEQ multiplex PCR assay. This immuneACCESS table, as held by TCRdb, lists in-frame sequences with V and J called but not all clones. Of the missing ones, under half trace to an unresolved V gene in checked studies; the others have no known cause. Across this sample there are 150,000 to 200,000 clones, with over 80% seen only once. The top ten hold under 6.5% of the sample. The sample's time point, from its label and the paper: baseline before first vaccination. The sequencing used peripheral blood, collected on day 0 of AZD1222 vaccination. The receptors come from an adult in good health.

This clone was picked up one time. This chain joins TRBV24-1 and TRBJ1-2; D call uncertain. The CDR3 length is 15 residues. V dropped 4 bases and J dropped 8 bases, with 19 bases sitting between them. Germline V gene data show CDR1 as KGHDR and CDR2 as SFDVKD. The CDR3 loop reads CATSDTDGSGDGYTF. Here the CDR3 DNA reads TGTGCCACCAGTGACACGGACGGCAGCGGAGACGGCTACACCTTC.

The CDR3 loop is CASSLQGKGYTF. CDR3 nucleotide sequence: TGTGCCAGCAGTTTACAGGGAAAAGGCTACACCTTC. The chain has TRBV28 and TRBJ1-2, with D perhaps TRBD1 (5 bases). The CDR3 has 12 residues. Germline CDR1 and CDR2: MDHEN and SYDVKM. V was trimmed by 2 bases and J by 8 bases, leaving 9 bases between them.

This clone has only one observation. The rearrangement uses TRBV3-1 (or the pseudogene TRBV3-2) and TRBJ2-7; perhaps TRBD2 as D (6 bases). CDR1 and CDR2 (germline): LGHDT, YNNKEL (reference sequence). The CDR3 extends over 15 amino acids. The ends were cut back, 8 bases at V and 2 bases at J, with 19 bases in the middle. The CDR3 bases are TGTGCCAGCGCTAAAATCCTAGCGCCAACCTACGAGCAGTACTTC. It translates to CASAKILAPTYEQYF.